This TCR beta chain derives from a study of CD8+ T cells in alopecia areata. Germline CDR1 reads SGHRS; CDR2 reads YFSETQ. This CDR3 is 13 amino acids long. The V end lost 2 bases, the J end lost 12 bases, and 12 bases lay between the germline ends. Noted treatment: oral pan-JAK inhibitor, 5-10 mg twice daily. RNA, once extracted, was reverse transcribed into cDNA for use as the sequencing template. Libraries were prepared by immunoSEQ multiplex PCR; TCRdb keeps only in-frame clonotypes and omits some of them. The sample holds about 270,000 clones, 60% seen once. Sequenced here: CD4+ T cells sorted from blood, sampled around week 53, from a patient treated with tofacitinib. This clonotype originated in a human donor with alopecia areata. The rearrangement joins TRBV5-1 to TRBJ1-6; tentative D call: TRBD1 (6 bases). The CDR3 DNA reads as TGCGCCAGCAGCTTCCGGGACACGGAACCCCTCCACTTT. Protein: CASSFRDTEPLHF.